These 19 T cell receptor beta chains originate from one sample sequenced in a study of blood T cell repertoires in COVID-19. TCRdb's copy holds only in-frame clones and misses some; the assay was immunoSEQ multiplex PCR. The sample holds 180,000 or so clones, about three quarters seen once. Sample: peripheral blood. All receptors come from a woman between 45 and 65 years old with active or convalescent COVID-19.

This chain joins TRBV4-3 and TRBJ2-1; 11 nucleotides agree with TRBD2. The germline V gene has CDR1 LGHNA and CDR2 YSLEER. The trim removed 0 bases at V and 4 bases at J, leaving 11 bases unmatched. There are 19 residues in the CDR3. The CDR3: CASSQDPLTSGAVYNEQFF. CDR3 sequence (DNA): TGCGCCAGCAGCCAAGATCCTTTGACTAGCGGGGCAGTTTACAATGAGCAGTTCTTC.

The chain has TRBV4-1 and TRBJ1-3, with a possible D match to TRBD1 (6 bases). Per germline, CDR1 MGHRA and CDR2 YSYEKL. Trimming removed 4 bases at V and 4 bases at J, with 14 bases between. CDR3 size: 15 residues. CDR3 residues: CASSREGTRGNTIYF. In DNA form, the CDR3 reads TGCGCCAGCAGCCGGGAAGGGACAAGGGGAAACACCATATATTTT.

This clone was counted many times. The V and J genes are TRBV19 and TRBJ1-1, with D possibly being TRBD1 (6 bases). Germline V gives CDR1 LNHDA, CDR2 SQIVND (reference sequence). V was trimmed by 3 bases and J by 4 bases, leaving 12 bases between them. The CDR3 length is 14 residues. The DNA for the CDR3 is TGTGCCAGTAGTATTAACAGGGTGGGCACTGAAGCTTTCTTT. Translating gives CASSINRVGTEAFF. Based on the CDR3 plus reference TRBV19 and TRBJ1-1, the full variable domain is DGGITQSPKYLFRKEGQNVTLSCEQNLNHDAMYWYRQDPGQGLRLIYYSQIVNDFQKGDIAEGYSVSREKKESFPLTVTSAQKNPTAFYLCASSINRVGTEAFFGQGTRLTVV.

This clone was seen a handful of times. The chain links TRBV30 to TRBJ1-2; D is ambiguous. The CDR3 loop spans 12 amino acids. Germline values: CDR1 GTSNPN, CDR2 SVGIG (reference sequence). Trimming took off 0 bases at V and 8 bases at J, with 10 bases between the two ends. In nucleotides, the CDR3 is TGTGCCTGGAGTGTTCAGGTGCGAGGCTACACCTTC. Amino acid sequence: CAWSVQVRGYTF.

This chain connects TRBV4-3 to TRBJ2-3; 8 nucleotides line up with TRBD2. Germline V gene sequence: CDR1 LGHNA, CDR2 YSLEER. J gave up 5 bases and V 0 bases, and 13 bases lay outside the gene matches. The CDR3 extends over 18 amino acids. CDR3 amino acids: CASSQDVSSGLKIDTQYF. Written as DNA, the CDR3 is TGCGCCAGCAGCCAAGATGTTTCTAGCGGGCTGAAAATAGATACGCAGTATTTT.

The genes are TRBV5-1 and TRBJ1-5; D is uncertain. This CDR3 contains 15 residues. The V gene's germline CDR1 is SGHRS and CDR2 YFSETQ. Trimming removed 0 bases at V and 7 bases at J, with 14 bases between. The CDR3 DNA reads TGCGCCAGCAGCTTGGGGGCAGCCGATGGACAGCCCCAGCATTTT. Residues: CASSLGAADGQPQHF. The whole variable domain, remainder taken from reference TRBV5-1 and TRBJ1-5, is KAGVTQTPRYLIKTRGQQVTLSCSPISGHRSVSWYQQTPGQGLQFLFEYFSETQRNKGNFPGRFSGRQFSNSRSEMNVSTLELGDSALYLCASSLGAADGQPQHFGDGTRLSIL.

The sample holds a few counts of this clone. J is TRBJ2-3 and V is TRBV3-1 (or the pseudogene TRBV3-2); 8 bases fit TRBD2. This CDR3 comprises 16 residues. The V and J ends lost 4 bases and 4 bases, in that order; junction bases with no gene match: 10. Germline-derived CDR1 and CDR2 are LGHDT and YNNKEL (reference sequence). CDR3 sequence (DNA): TGTGCCAGCAGCCCCCGAGCCGGGAGGGCCGCAGATACGCAGTATTTT. Translation: CASSPRAGRAADTQYF.

The CDR3, as DNA: TGTGCCAGCGAAGACAGTCCCAATCAGCCCCAGCATTTT. Translating gives CASEDSPNQPQHF. The chain recombines TRBV7-2 with TRBJ1-5; tentative D call: TRBD1 (5 bases). The germline gives CDR1 SGHTA, CDR2 FQGNSA. V was shortened by 8 bases and J by 3 bases, with 11 bases between the two germline ends. The CDR3 is 13 amino acids.

This chain joins TRBV6-1 and TRBJ2-1; D might be TRBD2 (6 bases). From germline, CDR1 is MNHNS and CDR2 SASEGT. The CDR3 contains 16 residues. With 4 bases removed from V and 2 bases from J, the gap between germline ends came to 15 bases. The CDR3 loop is CASSAKTSPTYNEQFF. The CDR3 region has the DNA TGTGCCAGCAGTGCAAAGACTAGTCCGACCTACAATGAGCAGTTCTTC.

The chain recombines TRBV9 with TRBJ1-3, with 7 positions matching TRBD1. CDR1 and CDR2 from the germline V gene are SGDLS and YYNGEE. The CDR3 has 17 residues. The V and J ends lost 4 bases and 4 bases, in that order; junction bases with no gene match: 14. The CDR3 spells CASSPSPRTDRGNTIYF. DNA of the CDR3: TGTGCCAGCAGCCCGTCCCCACGAACGGACAGGGGAAACACCATATATTTT.

The chain links TRBV7-6 to TRBJ2-7; 8 bases map to TRBD1. This CDR3 is built from 15 residues. Germline V gene lookup returns CDR1 SGHVS and CDR2 FNYEAQ. V dropped 1 base and J dropped 2; count of bases not matched to a gene: 4. CDR3 amino acids: CASSLEGGQAYEQYF. CDR3 in DNA: TGTGCCAGCAGCTTAGAGGGGGGACAGGCCTACGAGCAGTACTTC. Full variable domain (outside the CDR3, taken from reference TRBV7-6 and TRBJ2-7): GAGVSQSPRYKVTKRGQDVALRCDPISGHVSLYWYRQALGQGPEFLTYFNYEAQQDKSGLPNDRFSAERPEGSISTLTIQRTEQRDSAMYRCASSLEGGQAYEQYFGPGTRLTVT.

The chain uses TRBV7-9 and TRBJ1-6, with D perhaps matching TRBD1 (5 bases). V gave up 7 bases and J gave up 10 bases, with 17 bases separating them. Germline V gene lookup returns CDR1 SEHNR and CDR2 FQNEAQ (reference sequence). The CDR3 is made up of 14 amino acids. The CDR3 DNA sequence: TGTGCCAGCACCCTACCCCAGGGTGGGTCACCCCTCCACTTT. This codes for CASTLPQGGSPLHF.

The chain joins TRBV7-9 to TRBJ2-3; 8 nucleotides agree with TRBD1. V dropped 5 bases and J dropped 4; count of bases not matched to a gene: 5. The CDR3 length is 14 residues. Germline CDR1 reads SEHNR; CDR2 reads FQNEAQ (reference sequence). The CDR3 nucleotides are TGTGCCAGCAGCGGAATGACAGGGGCAGATACGCAGTATTTT. It is translated as CASSGMTGADTQYF.

The rearrangement links TRBV7-6 to TRBJ2-7; 8 nucleotides line up with TRBD2. This CDR3 region has 16 residues. V lost 5 bases, J lost 6 bases, and 15 bases stayed unmatched. Germline loops: CDR1 SGHVS, CDR2 FNYEAQ. For the CDR3, the DNA is TGTGCCAGCAGCCCCAGGGTGAGCGGGGGCCGTAGCGAGCAGTACTTC. This codes for CASSPRVSGGRSEQYF. Using reference TRBV7-6 and TRBJ2-7 for the parts outside the CDR3, the full variable domain is GAGVSQSPRYKVTKRGQDVALRCDPISGHVSLYWYRQALGQGPEFLTYFNYEAQQDKSGLPNDRFSAERPEGSISTLTIQRTEQRDSAMYRCASSPRVSGGRSEQYFGPGTRLTVT.

The V gene is TRBV5-6, the J gene TRBJ2-1; TRBD1 matches 9 bases. V gave up 4 bases and J gave up 3 bases; unmatched junction bases: 2. The length of the CDR3 is 14 residues. Per the germline V gene, CDR1 is SGHDT and CDR2 is YYEEEE. The CDR3, as DNA: TGTGCCAGCAGCGAGACAGGGGGCTACAATGAGCAGTTCTTC. It yields the protein CASSETGGYNEQFF.

This clone was picked up a small number of times. This CDR3 is CASSNPGQAKDGYTF. DNA of the CDR3: TGTGCCAGCAGTAACCCAGGACAGGCTAAGGATGGCTACACCTTC. The chain is built from TRBV6-5 and TRBJ1-2; 7 positions agree with TRBD1. V shed 5 bases, J shed 6 bases, and the junction held 12 bases outside the gene matches. The CDR3 extends over 15 amino acids. Germline V gives CDR1 MNHEY, CDR2 SVGAGI.

As regards this clone: Other DNA sequences within the sample encode an identical CDR3. V usage is TRBV7-9 and J usage is TRBJ1-5; TRBD1 might be the D (5 bases). Germline CDR1 and CDR2: SEHNR and FQNEAQ (reference sequence). V gave up 1 base and J gave up 1 base, with 11 bases separating them. This CDR3 comprises 16 residues. Here the CDR3 DNA reads TGTGCCAGCAGCTTAGACGGGGGTTACAGCAATCAGCCCCAGCATTTT. Residues: CASSLDGGYSNQPQHF.

This clone was recorded many times. The chain employs TRBV11-3 and TRBJ2-2; D call uncertain. This CDR3 region has 15 residues. Germline CDR1 is SGHNT and CDR2 is YENEEA. V lost 5 bases and J 0 bases, leaving 10 bases between the germline ends. The CDR3 here is CASSRGYSNTGELFF. CDR3 DNA: TGTGCCAGCAGCCGAGGTTATTCGAACACCGGGGAGCTGTTTTTT.

The chain carries TRBV19 and TRBJ1-2, with a tentative D call TRBD1 (5 bases). Trimming left V 5 bases short and J 7 bases short, with 23 bases between. This CDR3 is 16 amino acids long. Germline CDR1 is LNHDA and CDR2 is SQIVND (reference sequence). The CDR3 DNA follows: TGTGCCAGTAGTCTTCCGGCCGGCAGGACAAGAGGTGGCTACACCTTC. Amino acids: CASSLPAGRTRGGYTF. Using reference TRBV19 and TRBJ1-2 for the parts outside the CDR3, the full variable domain is DGGITQSPKYLFRKEGQNVTLSCEQNLNHDAMYWYRQDPGQGLRLIYYSQIVNDFQKGDIAEGYSVSREKKESFPLTVTSAQKNPTAFYLCASSLPAGRTRGGYTFGSGTRLTVV.